The rows below give T cell receptor beta chains drawn from one sample of a study of cytomegalovirus exposure and HLA in healthy donors. Method: immunoSEQ multiplex PCR; TCRdb's copy keeps in-frame clones and lacks some. The table lists under 200,000 clones, roughly 76% of them singletons. Sequencing input: PBMCs. The receptors come from a man aged 40-50 years in good health and CMV-seropositive. The CDR3 runs from the conserved cysteine through the conserved F or W. The D gene is left open where the match is weak. Size is stated for part of the rows, as once, few or many counts, or as a class when the clone is expanded.

abundance | j_gene | d_gene | v_gene | CDR3nt | CDR3aa
- | TRBJ1-1 | - | TRBV6-1 | TGTGCCAGCAGCCCAACAGGCGCCGTTGAAGCTTTCTTT | CASSPTGAVEAFF
- | TRBJ2-3 | - | TRBV9 | TGTGCCAGCAGAACTAAGGATACGCAGTATTTT | CASRTKDTQYF
- | TRBJ1-5 | - | TRBV27 | TGTGCCAGCAGTTTATTTGGGGGCCCCCAGCATTTT | CASSLFGGPQHF
- | TRBJ2-1 | - | TRBV7-9 | TGTGCCAGCAGCGTCACAGGGACTGAGCAGTTCTTC | CASSVTGTEQFF
- | TRBJ2-2 | - | TRBV27 | TGTGCCAGCGGAGAGGACACCGGGGAGCTGTTTTTT | CASGEDTGELFF
- | TRBJ2-2 | TRBD1 | TRBV4-3 | TGCGCCAGCAGCAACAGGGGCGGGGAGCTGTTTTTT | CASSNRGGELFF
- | TRBJ2-1 | TRBD2 | TRBV11-1 | TGTGCCAGCAGCTTATTAGCGGGGGCCTCCTACAATGAGCAGTTCTTC | CASSLLAGASYNEQFF
- | TRBJ2-7 | TRBD2 | TRBV13 | TGTGCCAGCAGGCGGGGGGAAGGCTACGAGCAGTACTTC | CASRRGEGYEQYF
- | TRBJ2-5 | - | TRBV27 | TGTGCCAGCGGAGGCCAAGAGACCCAGTACTTC | CASGGQETQYF
- | TRBJ2-7 | - | TRBV19 | TGTGCCAGTAGTATCGGAGGGGATCCCTACGAGCAGTACTTC | CASSIGGDPYEQYF
- | TRBJ1-1 | - | TRBV15 | TGTGCCACCAGCAGAGGAGAGCTTGAAGCTTTCTTT | CATSRGELEAFF
- | TRBJ1-5 | - | TRBV27 | TGTGCCAGCAGTTTGGCAGGGGTTCAGCCCCAGCATTTT | CASSLAGVQPQHF
few | TRBJ2-1 | - | TRBV15 | TGTGCCACCAGCACCCGACTTGACGGTGAGCAGTTCTTC | CATSTRLDGEQFF
- | TRBJ2-5 | TRBD1 | TRBV5-1 | TGCGCCAGCAGCCCCACGGGGACAGGAGGACGAGAGACCCAGTACTTC | CASSPTGTGGRETQYF
- | TRBJ1-4 | - | TRBV2 | TGTGCCAGCAGCGTGGACAGACGGAATGAAAAACTGTTTTTT | CASSVDRRNEKLFF
- | TRBJ2-5 | TRBD1 | TRBV6-5 | TGTGCCAGCAGTAAGCCAGGGGGAGAGACCCAGTACTTC | CASSKPGGETQYF
- | TRBJ2-5 | TRBD2 | TRBV4-1 | TGCGCCAGCAGCCACCGAGCGGGGGAAGAGACCCAGTACTTC | CASSHRAGEETQYF
once | TRBJ2-4 | - | TRBV19 | TGTGCCAGTAGTATATTCCCAGGTGGTAGCATTCAGTACTTC | CASSIFPGGSIQYF
- | TRBJ1-2 | - | TRBV15 | TGTGCCACCAGCAGAGATTCGGGGGAAGGCTACACCTTC | CATSRDSGEGYTF
few | TRBJ1-1 | TRBD1 | TRBV5-1 | TGCGCCAGCAGCTTGGGGACAGGGCGAACTGAAGCTTTCTTT | CASSLGTGRTEAFF
once | TRBJ2-5 | TRBD2 | TRBV28 | TGTGCCAGCAGAACTAGCGGGGAAGAGACCCAGTACTTC | CASRTSGEETQYF
- | TRBJ2-2 | - | TRBV7-8 | TGTGCCAGCAGCTTAGCAGGCGGGAACACCGGGGAGCTGTTTTTT | CASSLAGGNTGELFF
- | TRBJ2-7 | - | TRBV28 | TGTGCCAGCAGTCCTCCATTGAGAGTAACCTACGAGCAGTACTTC | CASSPPLRVTYEQYF
- | TRBJ1-1 | TRBD1 | TRBV7-9 | TGTGCCAGCAGCATCCTGACAGGGAGGTGGGTGAACACTGAAGCTTTCTTT | CASSILTGRWVNTEAFF
- | TRBJ2-7 | - | TRBV9 | TGTGCCAGCAGCCCGAGGGGGAGCGCCTTGGTGGAGCAGTACTTC | CASSPRGSALVEQYF
- | TRBJ1-5 | TRBD1 | TRBV30 | TGTGCCTGGTCACGGACAGGCACCCAGCCCCAGCATTTT | CAWSRTGTQPQHF
- | TRBJ2-7 | - | TRBV27 | TGTGCCAGCACCCAAACAGGGTCAAGCTCCTACGAGCAGTACTTC | CASTQTGSSSYEQYF
once | TRBJ1-4 | - | TRBV6-6 | TGTGCCAGCACCGACGGGGGGACAACTAATGAAAAACTGTTTTTT | CASTDGGTTNEKLFF
many | TRBJ1-1 | - | TRBV5-1 | TGCGCCAGCAGCTTGGCCGGGAGCATGAACACTGAAGCTTTCTTT | CASSLAGSMNTEAFF
- | TRBJ1-5 | - | TRBV15 | TGTGCCACCAGCAGATCGACAGGTAGCAATCAGCCCCAGCATTTT | CATSRSTGSNQPQHF
- | TRBJ2-7 | - | TRBV10-3 | TGTGCCATCAGTGGCGACTCCCCGAGCTCCTACGAGCAGTACTTC | CAISGDSPSSYEQYF
- | TRBJ2-7 | - | TRBV29-1 | TGCAGCGTAGCCCGGGACTCCTACGAGCAGTACTTC | CSVARDSYEQYF
- | TRBJ2-1 | TRBD2 | TRBV6-5 | TGTGCCAGCAGTTACTCCGTGGCGGGGGCCTACAATGAGCAGTTCTTC | CASSYSVAGAYNEQFF
- | TRBJ2-7 | TRBD1 | TRBV9 | TGTGCCAGCAGCGGATCCGGGACAGGGTGGGACGAGCAGTACTTC | CASSGSGTGWDEQYF
- | TRBJ1-6 | TRBD1 | TRBV27 | TGTGCCAGCAGTGCCGGGACAGGGTCTTCACCCCTCCACTTT | CASSAGTGSSPLHF
- | TRBJ2-5 | TRBD1 | TRBV5-6 | TGTGCCAGCAGCCCCGGGACAGGTGTGCAAGAGACCCAGTACTTC | CASSPGTGVQETQYF
- | TRBJ2-7 | TRBD2 | TRBV6-5 | TGTGCCAGCAGAATTAGCGGGGGGGCATACGAGCAGTACTTC | CASRISGGAYEQYF
- | TRBJ2-5 | - | TRBV7-9 | TGTGCCAGCAGCGCAGCAGGGGGGGAGACCCAGTACTTC | CASSAAGGETQYF
- | TRBJ2-1 | TRBD1 | TRBV5-1 | TGCGCCAGCAGCCGTACAGGGGTTGGCAACAATGAGCAGTTCTTC | CASSRTGVGNNEQFF
few | TRBJ2-7 | - | TRBV4-3 | TGCGCCAGCAGCCAAGCCCACGGAGGGGCCTACGAGCAGTACTTC | CASSQAHGGAYEQYF
few | TRBJ2-1 | - | TRBV18 | TGTGCCAGCTCACCACTCATGAATGAGCAGTTCTTC | CASSPLMNEQFF
once | TRBJ1-2 | - | TRBV14 | TGTGCCAGCAGCCAAGATCTACGGGGTTGGTATGGCTACACCTTC | CASSQDLRGWYGYTF
- | TRBJ1-5 | - | TRBV7-2 | TGTGCCAGCAGCTCGCCGGGACAAAATCAGCCCCAGCATTTT | CASSSPGQNQPQHF
- | TRBJ2-5 | - | TRBV7-9 | TGTGCCAGCAGCATTTCGGGCCAAGAGACCCAGTACTTC | CASSISGQETQYF
- | TRBJ2-7 | - | TRBV4-3 | TGCGCCAGCAGCCAAGTCACGGGACACACCTACGAGCAGTACTTC | CASSQVTGHTYEQYF
few | TRBJ1-1 | TRBD1 | TRBV12-5 | TGTGCTAGTGGTTTGGTTCTAACAGGGGGCGCGGACACTGAAGCTTTCTTT | CASGLVLTGGADTEAFF
- | TRBJ2-5 | - | TRBV7-2 | TGTGCCAGCAGTTCCAGGGTGTCAGGGGAGACCCAGTACTTC | CASSSRVSGETQYF
- | TRBJ2-7 | TRBD2 | TRBV7-2 | TGTGCCAGCAGCCCTGGGACTAGCCGAGCCTACGAGCAGTACTTC | CASSPGTSRAYEQYF
- | TRBJ1-5 | - | TRBV4-3 | TGCGCCAGCAGCCAGCGAATCGGGAGCAATCAGCCCCAGCATTTT | CASSQRIGSNQPQHF
- | TRBJ2-3 | TRBD2 | TRBV30 | TGTGCCTGGAGTGTACCAAGAGCGGGGAGAGGAGACCCGGGGGAGTATTTT | CAWSVPRAGRGDPGEYF
- | TRBJ2-7 | - | TRBV28 | TGTGCCAGCAGTCCCAGGGGAAGCTCCTACGAGCAGTACTTC | CASSPRGSSYEQYF
- | TRBJ1-1 | - | TRBV4-1 | TGCGCCAGCAGCCAAGATCTCGAGGCCGGGGCTTTCTTT | CASSQDLEAGAFF